The 21 T cell receptor beta chains below were found in one sample sequenced in a study of T cell responses to AZD1222 COVID-19 vaccine. Some clones are missing from TCRdb's copy, which holds only in-frame ones; the method was immunoSEQ multiplex PCR. The sample has 88,000 or so clones, approximately 88% seen once. The material sequenced was peripheral blood, taken 28 days after the second AZD1222 dose. The receptors originated from an adult who received the AZD1222 COVID-19 vaccine.

The genes are TRBV9 and TRBJ1-5; weak D call: TRBD1 (5 bases). Trimming left V 0 bases short and J 3 bases short, with 10 bases between. The CDR3 has 15 amino acids. CDR1 is SGDLS, CDR2 YYNGEE, per germline. The CDR3 DNA reads as TGTGCCAGCAGCGTAGGGTCAGGGATCAATCAGCCCCAGCATTTT. Translation: CASSVGSGINQPQHF.

The table lists this clone with a few counts. The V call is TRBV5-8, the J call TRBJ1-4; 7 bases match TRBD1. The ends lost 0 bases at V and 5 bases at J; junction bases unmatched: 13. The CDR3 extends over 18 amino acids. Germline loops: CDR1 SGHTS, CDR2 YDEGEE. The DNA of the CDR3 is TGTGCCAGCAGCTTGGGGGACAGCCCATCGAGCTCAAATGAAAAACTGTTTTTT. Its translation is CASSLGDSPSSSNEKLFF.

The chain is built from TRBV4-1 and TRBJ1-1; D not certain. Germline V gene sequence: CDR1 MGHRA, CDR2 YSYEKL. The V end lost 0 bases, the J end lost 5 bases, and 10 bases lay between the germline ends. This CDR3 has 14 amino acids. The CDR3 nucleotides are TGCGCCAGCAGCCAAGACCTCCCGGGGACTGAAGCTTTCTTT. It translates to CASSQDLPGTEAFF.

The CDR3 spells CASSEFPGGRDEQYF. The CDR3 DNA reads TGTGCCAGCAGTGAGTTTCCGGGGGGGCGGGACGAGCAGTACTTC. The rearrangement links TRBV2 to TRBJ2-7; 8 bases map to TRBD2. CDR1 and CDR2 from the germline V gene are SNHLY and FYNNEI. J lost 5 bases, V lost 3 bases, and 9 bases had no gene match. CDR3 size: 15 residues.

V usage is TRBV3-1 (or the pseudogene TRBV3-2) and J usage is TRBJ1-6; 12 bases agree with TRBD1. V dropped 2 bases and J dropped 10; count of bases not matched to a gene: 12. Germline CDR1 is LGHDT and CDR2 is YNNKEL (reference sequence). This CDR3 is built from 18 residues. This CDR3 reads CASSQTRVPGQGASPLHF. In DNA form, the CDR3 reads TGTGCCAGCAGCCAAACTCGGGTACCGGGACAGGGGGCATCACCCCTCCACTTT.

The chain joins TRBV5-1 to TRBJ1-4; D is perhaps TRBD1 (6 bases). This CDR3 contains 15 residues. Trimming took 2 bases from V and 4 from J, leaving 12 bases between them. Germline CDR1 is SGHRS and CDR2 is YFSETQ. CDR3: CASSLGGVYNEKLFF. The CDR3 DNA reads TGCGCCAGCAGCTTAGGGGGGGTTTATAATGAAAAACTGTTTTTT.

The CDR3 protein is CASSRDTDYEQYF. In nucleotides, the CDR3 is TGTGCCAGCAGCCGGGACACGGACTACGAGCAGTACTTC. The V call is TRBV7-8, the J call TRBJ2-7; D might be TRBD1 (6 bases). CDR1 and CDR2 from the germline V gene are SGHVS and FQNEAQ. The CDR3 extends over 13 amino acids. V lost 5 bases and J 3 bases, leaving 11 bases between the germline ends.

The chain links TRBV6-5 to TRBJ1-5, with D unresolved. Germline CDR1 is MNHEY and CDR2 is SVGAGI. Trimming shortened V by 11 bases and J by 7 bases, and 18 bases separated the two germline ends. The CDR3 totals 13 residues. Here the CDR3 DNA reads TGTGCCGGGTGGCGGGGAAGGAAGCAGCCCCAGCATTTT. As protein: CAGWRGRKQPQHF.

This clone was picked up a small number of times. This rearrangement joins TRBV18 to TRBJ1-2; 7 bases map to TRBD1. Germline lookup yields CDR1 KGHSH and CDR2 LQKENI. The CDR3 runs to 13 residues. V lost 3 bases and J lost 5; bases outside the gene matches: 3. The CDR3 here is CASSPGQSYGYTF. CDR3 bases: TGTGCCAGCTCACCGGGACAGAGTTATGGCTACACCTTC. Together with reference TRBV18 and TRBJ1-2, the CDR3 gives the full variable domain: NAGVMQNPRHLVRRRGQEARLRCSPMKGHSHVYWYRQLPEEGLKFMVYLQKENIIDESGMPKERFSAEFPKEGPSILRIQQVVRGDSAAYFCASSPGQSYGYTFGSGTRLTVV.

The rearrangement uses TRBV4-1 and TRBJ1-2, with D perhaps matching TRBD1 (6 bases). The germline gives CDR1 MGHRA, CDR2 YSYEKL. The V gene lost 1 base and the J gene lost 5 bases, with 8 bases spanning the gap. This CDR3 comprises 13 residues. The CDR3 DNA sequence: TGCGCCAGCAGCCAAGGGGGGCGGTATGGCTACACCTTC. It codes for CASSQGGRYGYTF.

This clone was seen once. This sequence joins TRBV7-9 and TRBJ1-3, with 8 nucleotides matching TRBD1. Germline CDR1 SEHNR, CDR2 FQNEAQ (reference sequence). CDR3 length: 17 amino acids. The ends lost 3 bases at V and 0 bases at J; junction bases unmatched: 7. The CDR3 region has the DNA TGTGCCAGCAGCTTCTCCGGGACAGGACTCTCTGGAAACACCATATATTTT. Its protein is CASSFSGTGLSGNTIYF.

This clone has a single count. The rearrangement uses TRBV30 and TRBJ1-1, with unresolved D. Germline CDR1 is GTSNPN and CDR2 is SVGIG (reference sequence). The CDR3 has 16 amino acids. Trimming shortened V by 4 bases and J by 0 bases, and 18 bases separated the two germline ends. The CDR3 nucleotides are TGTGCCTGGAAAGTGAAACCTCCCCCCGTGAACACTGAAGCTTTCTTT. Translated, it gives CAWKVKPPPVNTEAFF. The complete variable domain, with remaining parts taken from reference TRBV30 and TRBJ1-1, reads SQTIHQWPATLVQPVGSPLSLECTVEGTSNPNLYWYRQAAGRGLQLLFYSVGIGQISSEVPQNLSASRPQDRQFILSSKKLLLSDSGFYLCAWKVKPPPVNTEAFFGQGTRLTVV.

Of note for this clone: Sequence at one end of the junction differs from germline and may be a read error. The rearrangement links TRBV12-3 or TRBV12-4 to TRBJ1-2, with a tentative D call TRBD1 (6 bases). The CDR3 sequence is 13 residues long. CDR3 bases: TGTGCCAGCAGCTTAGGACAGCCCACCGGCTACACCTTC. This gives the protein CASSLGQPTGYTF.

The V and J genes are TRBV19 and TRBJ1-1, with TRBD1 matching 7 bases. Germline V gives CDR1 LNHDA, CDR2 SQIVND (reference sequence). V lost 4 bases, J lost 4 bases, and 12 bases stayed unmatched. CDR3 length equals 16 residues. Here the CDR3 DNA reads TGTGCCAGTAGTAACGAACAGGGGTCGTTGGTCACTGAAGCTTTCTTT. The encoded protein is CASSNEQGSLVTEAFF.

This clone occurred once. This rearrangement joins TRBV19 to TRBJ1-1; 10 positions agree with TRBD1. CDR3 length equals 13 residues. CDR1 and CDR2 (germline): LNHDA, SQIVND (reference sequence). Trimming cost V 10 bases and J 8 bases; bases outside gene matches: 10. The chain's CDR3 is CATLPRDRGEAFF. The CDR3 DNA reads TGTGCCACCTTACCCCGGGACAGGGGAGAAGCTTTCTTT.

The chain combines TRBV7-9 with TRBJ2-3; no clear D. The CDR3 has 13 residues. The V gene lost 5 bases and the J gene lost 0 bases, with 6 bases spanning the gap. The germline gives CDR1 SEHNR, CDR2 FQNEAQ (reference sequence). The chain's CDR3 is CASSQQSTDTQYF. CDR3 DNA sequence: TGTGCCAGCAGCCAACAGAGCACAGATACGCAGTATTTT. Combining the CDR3 with reference TRBV7-9 and TRBJ2-3 gives the whole variable domain DTGVSQNPRHKITKRGQNVTFRCDPISEHNRLYWYRQTLGQGPEFLTYFQNEAQLEKSRLLSDRFSAERPKGSFSTLEIQRTEQGDSAMYLCASSQQSTDTQYFGPGTRLTVL.

This chain links TRBV7-6 with TRBJ1-5; no clear D gene. CDR1 is SGHVS and CDR2 is FNYEAQ in the germline V gene. Trimming shortened V by 1 base and J by 6 bases, and 10 bases separated the two germline ends. This CDR3 region has 14 residues. The CDR3 here is CASSLGQFGQPQHF. CDR3 nucleotides: TGTGCCAGCAGCTTAGGGCAGTTCGGTCAGCCCCAGCATTTT. Together with reference TRBV7-6 and TRBJ1-5, the CDR3 gives the full variable domain: GAGVSQSPRYKVTKRGQDVALRCDPISGHVSLYWYRQALGQGPEFLTYFNYEAQQDKSGLPNDRFSAERPEGSISTLTIQRTEQRDSAMYRCASSLGQFGQPQHFGDGTRLSIL.

This chain uses TRBV6-2 or TRBV6-3 with TRBJ2-7; possibly TRBD2 for D (7 bases). The CDR3 extends over 16 amino acids. V gave up 5 bases and J gave up 3 bases, with 20 bases separating them. Germline V lookup: CDR1 MNHEY, CDR2 SVGEGT. This CDR3 reads CASSLSPAGTIYEQYF. CDR3 DNA sequence: TGTGCCAGCAGTCTAAGTCCAGCGGGGACAATCTACGAGCAGTACTTC.

This chain links TRBV19 with TRBJ1-2, with 7 bases that match TRBD1. Germline CDR1 and CDR2: LNHDA and SQIVND (reference sequence). The CDR3 loop spans 14 amino acids. After removal of 6 bases from V and 4 bases from J, the junction contained 8 bases not matched to a gene. The CDR3 loop is CASSQGDRVYGYTF. DNA for the CDR3: TGTGCCAGTAGCCAAGGCGACAGGGTCTATGGCTACACCTTC.

V usage is TRBV5-6 and J usage is TRBJ2-7; D remains ambiguous. CDR3 length: 15 residues. The germline V gene has CDR1 SGHDT and CDR2 YYEEEE. Trimming took off 4 bases at V and 0 bases at J, with 14 bases between the two ends. The CDR3 DNA reads TGTGCCAGCAGCCCCCGGACCTGGAGCTCCTACGAGCAGTACTTC. Amino acids: CASSPRTWSSYEQYF.

V and J are TRBV6-5 and TRBJ2-5; D call uncertain. Germline assignment: CDR1 MNHEY and CDR2 SVGAGI. The CDR3 spans 14 residues. Trimming shortened V by 6 bases and J by 1 base, and 12 bases separated the two germline ends. The chain's CDR3 is CASRVRRIQETQYF. The CDR3 DNA is TGTGCCAGCAGAGTCAGGAGAATCCAAGAGACCCAGTACTTC.